This T cell receptor (beta chain) was sequenced for a study of cytomegalovirus exposure and HLA in healthy donors. General study points: Segments of the TCR beta V type were, in most cases, productive about 87% or about 30% of the time in an earlier analysis. The study dropped some indistinguishable V segments, TRBV6-2 and TRBV6-3 among them. The study designated 160 or so TCR beta chains cytomegalovirus-associated.

Concerning this clone: Its specificity is not known.

V lost 5 bases and J lost 4, with 17 bases in between. The CDR3 runs 14 residues. Germline V gene data show CDR1 as GTSNPN and CDR2 as SVGIG (reference sequence). Primers for the PCR totalled 60 Vbeta and 13 Jbeta. Produced via immunoSEQ multiplex PCR; TCRdb's table is partial and in-frame only. The table has roughly 200,000 clones, 65% to 85% seen once. This clonotype was sampled from a boy younger than 10 in good health and CMV-seronegative. The sequencing input was PBMCs. V and J are TRBV30 and TRBJ1-2; D is unresolved. Here the CDR3 DNA reads TGTGCCTGGCGGATTGGCGGGCTACTCTATGGCTACACCTTC. Amino acids: CAWRIGGLLYGYTF.